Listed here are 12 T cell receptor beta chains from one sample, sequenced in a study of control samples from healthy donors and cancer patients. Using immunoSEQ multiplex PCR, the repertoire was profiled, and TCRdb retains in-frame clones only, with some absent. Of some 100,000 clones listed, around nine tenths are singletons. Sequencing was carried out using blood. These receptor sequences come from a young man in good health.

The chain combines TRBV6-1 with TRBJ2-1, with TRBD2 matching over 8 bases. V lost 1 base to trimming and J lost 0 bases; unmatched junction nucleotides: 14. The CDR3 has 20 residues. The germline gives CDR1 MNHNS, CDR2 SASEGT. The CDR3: CASSEVRASGPYSSYNEQFF. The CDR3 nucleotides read TGTGCCAGCAGTGAAGTCCGGGCTAGCGGGCCCTATAGCTCCTACAATGAGCAGTTCTTC.

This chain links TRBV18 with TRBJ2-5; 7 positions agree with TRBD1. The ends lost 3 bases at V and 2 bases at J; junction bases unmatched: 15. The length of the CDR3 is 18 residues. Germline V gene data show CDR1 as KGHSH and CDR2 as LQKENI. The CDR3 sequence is CASSPTTLLGQEQETQYF. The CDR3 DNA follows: TGTGCCAGCTCACCTACGACTCTGCTCGGACAGGAACAAGAGACCCAGTACTTC.

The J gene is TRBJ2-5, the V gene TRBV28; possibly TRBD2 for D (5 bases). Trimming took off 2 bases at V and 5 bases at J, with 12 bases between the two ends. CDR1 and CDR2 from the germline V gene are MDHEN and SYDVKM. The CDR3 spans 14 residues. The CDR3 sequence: CASSLLGVYETQYF. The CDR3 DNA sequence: TGTGCCAGCAGTTTACTGGGAGTATATGAGACCCAGTACTTC.

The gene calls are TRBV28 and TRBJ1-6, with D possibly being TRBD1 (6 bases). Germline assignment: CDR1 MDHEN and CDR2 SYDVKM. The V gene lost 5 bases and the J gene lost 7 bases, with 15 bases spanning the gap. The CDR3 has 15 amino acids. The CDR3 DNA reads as TGTGCCAGCAGTGCACAGGGTTTGAGCAATTCACCCCTCCACTTT. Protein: CASSAQGLSNSPLHF.

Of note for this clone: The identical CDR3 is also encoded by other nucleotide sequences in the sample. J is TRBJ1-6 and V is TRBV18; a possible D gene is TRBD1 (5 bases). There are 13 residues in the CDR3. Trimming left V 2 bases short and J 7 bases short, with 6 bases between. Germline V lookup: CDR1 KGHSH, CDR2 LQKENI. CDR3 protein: CASSPGTNSPLHF. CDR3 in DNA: TGTGCCAGCTCACCAGGGACCAATTCACCCCTCCACTTT.

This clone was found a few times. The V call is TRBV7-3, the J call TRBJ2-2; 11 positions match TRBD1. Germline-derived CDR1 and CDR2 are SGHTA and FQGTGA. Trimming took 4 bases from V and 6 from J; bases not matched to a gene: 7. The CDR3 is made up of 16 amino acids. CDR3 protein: CASSSSWGQGAGELFF. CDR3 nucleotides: TGTGCCAGCAGCTCCTCTTGGGGACAGGGGGCCGGGGAGCTGTTTTTT.

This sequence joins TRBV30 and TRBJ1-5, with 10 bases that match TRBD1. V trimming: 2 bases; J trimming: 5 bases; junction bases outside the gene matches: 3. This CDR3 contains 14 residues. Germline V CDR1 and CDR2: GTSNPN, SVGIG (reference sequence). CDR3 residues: CAWSLGQGDQPQHF. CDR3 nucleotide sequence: TGTGCCTGGAGTCTAGGACAGGGGGATCAGCCCCAGCATTTT. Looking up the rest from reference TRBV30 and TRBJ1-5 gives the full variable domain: SQTIHQWPATLVQPVGSPLSLECTVEGTSNPNLYWYRQAAGRGLQLLFYSVGIGQISSEVPQNLSASRPQDRQFILSSKKLLLSDSGFYLCAWSLGQGDQPQHFGDGTRLSIL.

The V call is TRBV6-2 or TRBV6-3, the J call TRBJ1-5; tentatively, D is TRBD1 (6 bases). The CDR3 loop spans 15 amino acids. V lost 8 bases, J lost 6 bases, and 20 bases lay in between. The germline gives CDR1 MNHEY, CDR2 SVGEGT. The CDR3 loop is CASRSAEGGPQPQHF. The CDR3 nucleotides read TGTGCCAGCCGTTCGGCCGAGGGGGGGCCTCAGCCCCAGCATTTT.

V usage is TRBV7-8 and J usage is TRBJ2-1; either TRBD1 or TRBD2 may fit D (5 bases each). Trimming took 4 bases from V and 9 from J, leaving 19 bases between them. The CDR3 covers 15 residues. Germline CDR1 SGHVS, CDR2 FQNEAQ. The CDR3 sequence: CASSSRDADLGEQFF. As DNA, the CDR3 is TGTGCCAGCAGCTCCCGGGACGCCGATCTAGGTGAGCAGTTCTTC. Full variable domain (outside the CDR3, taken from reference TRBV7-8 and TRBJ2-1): GAGVSQSPRYKVAKRGQDVALRCDPISGHVSLFWYQQALGQGPEFLTYFQNEAQLDKSGLPSDRFFAERPEGSVSTLKIQRTQQEDSAVYLCASSSRDADLGEQFFGPGTRLTVL.

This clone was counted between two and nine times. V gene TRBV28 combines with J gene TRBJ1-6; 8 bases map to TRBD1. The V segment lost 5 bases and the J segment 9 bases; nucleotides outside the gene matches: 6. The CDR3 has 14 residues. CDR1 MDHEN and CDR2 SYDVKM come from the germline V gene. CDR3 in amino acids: CASSPGQGASPLHF. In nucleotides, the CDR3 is TGTGCCAGCAGTCCTGGACAGGGAGCTTCACCCCTCCACTTT.

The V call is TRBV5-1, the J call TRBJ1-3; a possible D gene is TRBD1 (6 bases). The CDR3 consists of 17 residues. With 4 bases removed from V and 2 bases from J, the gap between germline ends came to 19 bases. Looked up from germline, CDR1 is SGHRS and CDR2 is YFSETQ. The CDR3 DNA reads TGCGCCAGCAGCGAGGATCAGGGGAGGAGGCCTGGAAACACCATATATTTT. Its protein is CASSEDQGRRPGNTIYF.

The CDR3 is CASSLRQGNGYTF. CDR3 nucleotides: TGTGCCAGCAGCTTAAGACAGGGAAATGGCTACACCTTC. This chain joins TRBV7-2 and TRBJ1-2; 7 nucleotides match TRBD1. This CDR3 contains 13 residues. The germline gives CDR1 SGHTA, CDR2 FQGNSA. Trimming took 2 bases from V and 6 from J; bases not matched to a gene: 3.